A single sample is the source of the 23 T cell receptor beta chains below, sequenced in a study of T cell responses to AZD1222 COVID-19 vaccine. Assay used: immunoSEQ multiplex PCR; TCRdb lists only in-frame clones, some missing. Among approximately 210,000 clones listed, approximately 90% were seen once. The sequencing here drew on peripheral blood, taken 28 days after the second AZD1222 dose. Receptors originate from an adult who received the AZD1222 COVID-19 vaccine.

The CDR3 loop is CATGGGSGAYNEQFF. Written as DNA, the CDR3 is TGTGCCACCGGTGGGGGGAGCGGGGCCTACAATGAGCAGTTCTTC. J is TRBJ2-1 and V is TRBV6-1; 7 bases fit TRBD2. V lost 10 bases, J lost 2 bases, and 11 bases stayed unmatched. The germline gives CDR1 MNHNS, CDR2 SASEGT. The CDR3 has 15 amino acids.

The V and J genes are TRBV6-5 and TRBJ1-1; D unclear. Trimming cost V 0 bases and J 3 bases, with 8 bases left between them. Germline CDR1 and CDR2: MNHEY and SVGAGI. The CDR3 runs 14 residues. CDR3 sequence (DNA): TGTGCCAGCAGTTACTCGGACGGATACACTGAAGCTTTCTTT. As protein: CASSYSDGYTEAFF.

The V call is TRBV5-4, the J call TRBJ2-1; D could derive from TRBD1 or TRBD2 (7 bases each). Per germline, CDR1 SGHNT and CDR2 YYREEE (reference sequence). V was trimmed by 6 bases and J by 7 bases, leaving 20 bases between them. This CDR3 spans 15 amino acids. DNA for the CDR3: TGTGCCAGCACCCCTCCAGGGGGGGGTCGAAATGAGCAGTTCTTC. This sequence encodes CASTPPGGGRNEQFF.

This clone was recorded once. The J gene is TRBJ1-1, the V gene TRBV19, with D possibly matching TRBD1 (6 bases). Per the germline V gene, CDR1 is LNHDA and CDR2 is SQIVND (reference sequence). Trimming took off 8 bases at V and 6 bases at J, with 22 bases between the two ends. The length of the CDR3 is 15 residues. For the CDR3, the DNA is TGTGCCAGTGGCTTTGTACAGGGTGTAGGGGCTGAAGCTTTCTTT. It is translated as CASGFVQGVGAEAFF. Variable domain in full (rest from reference TRBV19 and TRBJ1-1): DGGITQSPKYLFRKEGQNVTLSCEQNLNHDAMYWYRQDPGQGLRLIYYSQIVNDFQKGDIAEGYSVSREKKESFPLTVTSAQKNPTAFYLCASGFVQGVGAEAFFGQGTRLTVV.

The rearrangement uses TRBV6-5 and TRBJ2-3; D gene unclear. The CDR3 totals 11 residues. Trimming shortened V by 7 bases and J by 6 bases, and 8 bases separated the two germline ends. Germline values: CDR1 MNHEY, CDR2 SVGAGI. CDR3 region: CASTPGDTQYF. CDR3 bases: TGTGCCAGCACCCCCGGGGATACGCAGTATTTT.

V gene TRBV29-1 combines with J gene TRBJ2-7; 7 nucleotides match TRBD1. Germline CDR1 SQVTM, CDR2 ANQGSEA. V was pared by 6 bases and J by 4 bases, with 9 bases of the junction left unmatched. This CDR3 spans 13 amino acids. CDR3 bases: TGCAGCGTGAAACCCATGACAGGGTACGAGCAGTACTTC. Residues: CSVKPMTGYEQYF.

V is TRBV7-9 and J is TRBJ1-1; possibly TRBD1 for D (5 bases). The V gene lost 5 bases and the J gene lost 1 base, with 20 bases spanning the gap. The CDR3 loop spans 17 amino acids. CDR1 and CDR2 from the germline V gene are SEHNR and FQNEAQ (reference sequence). The CDR3: CASSIMKIGGTNTEAFF. CDR3 DNA: TGTGCCAGCAGCATAATGAAGATAGGTGGGACGAACACTGAAGCTTTCTTT.

The chain is built from TRBV7-9 and TRBJ2-7; D is unresolved. The length of the CDR3 is 11 residues. The V gene's germline CDR1 is SEHNR and CDR2 FQNEAQ (reference sequence). V lost 1 base to trimming and J lost 6 bases, with 4 bases between them. The CDR3 protein is CASSLVGEQYF. CDR3 in DNA: TGTGCCAGCAGCTTAGTAGGCGAGCAGTACTTC.

This chain joins TRBV27 and TRBJ2-1; D not certain. The CDR3 length is 14 residues. The germline gives CDR1 MNHEY, CDR2 SMNVEV (reference sequence). V dropped 0 bases and J dropped 5 bases, with 8 bases sitting between them. CDR3 in DNA: TGTGCCAGCAGTTTATCCAGGCTAAACAATGAGCAGTTCTTC. It encodes CASSLSRLNNEQFF.

This chain uses TRBV18 with TRBJ2-1, with 7 positions matching TRBD2. The CDR3 runs to 17 residues. Germline CDR1 reads KGHSH; CDR2 reads LQKENI. The trim removed 0 bases at V and 4 bases at J, leaving 9 bases unmatched. The CDR3 spells CASSPPRAGAVYNEQFF. The CDR3 DNA reads TGTGCCAGCTCACCACCGCGGGCGGGAGCGGTTTACAATGAGCAGTTCTTC.

The gene calls are TRBV10-3 and TRBJ1-2; 9 bases match TRBD1. In germline, CDR1 is ENHRY, CDR2 SYGVKD. V shed 7 bases and J 2 bases; nucleotides not matched to a gene: 5. The CDR3 runs to 14 residues. The CDR3 sequence is CAITPGQGNYGYTF. CDR3 coding DNA: TGTGCCATCACCCCGGGACAGGGAAACTATGGCTACACCTTC.

This sequence joins TRBV5-1 and TRBJ1-4, with 7 bases lining up with TRBD1. After removal of 6 bases from V and 6 bases from J, the junction contained 11 bases not matched to a gene. The CDR3 runs to 15 residues. Looked up from germline, CDR1 is SGHRS and CDR2 is YFSETQ. The CDR3 DNA follows: TGCGCCAGCAACCAAGGGGACAGCTCCTATGAAAAACTGTTTTTT. Its translation is CASNQGDSSYEKLFF.

The V call is TRBV5-1, the J call TRBJ1-2, with a tentative D call TRBD1 (5 bases). Trimming took off 0 bases at V and 8 bases at J, with 14 bases between the two ends. This CDR3 is built from 14 residues. Germline-derived CDR1 and CDR2 are SGHRS and YFSETQ. CDR3 bases: TGCGCCAGCAGCTTGGACGCCGGGACTAGAGGCTACACCTTC. It yields the protein CASSLDAGTRGYTF. The full variable domain, its missing parts supplied by reference TRBV5-1 and TRBJ1-2, is KAGVTQTPRYLIKTRGQQVTLSCSPISGHRSVSWYQQTPGQGLQFLFEYFSETQRNKGNFPGRFSGRQFSNSRSEMNVSTLELGDSALYLCASSLDAGTRGYTFGSGTRLTVV.

V gene TRBV7-8 combines with J gene TRBJ1-1; no definite D call. Germline CDR1 and CDR2: SGHVS and FQNEAQ. This CDR3 contains 15 residues. V was pared by 2 bases and J by 6 bases, with 16 bases between. CDR3 nucleotides: TGTGCCAGCAGCTTACGAGGGAGAAATTTGGCTGAAGCTTTCTTT. Its translation: CASSLRGRNLAEAFF.

This sequence joins TRBV4-1 and TRBJ2-1, with TRBD2 matching 10 bases. Germline CDR1 and CDR2: MGHRA and YSYEKL. The CDR3 is made up of 17 amino acids. The junction had 15 bases not matched to a gene; V was cut back by 4 bases and J by 9 bases. The CDR3 sequence is CASSPEGLAGEFTEQFF. For the CDR3, the DNA is TGCGCCAGCAGCCCCGAGGGCCTAGCGGGAGAGTTCACTGAGCAGTTCTTC.

V and J are TRBV11-3 and TRBJ2-2; 8 nucleotides agree with TRBD1. Germline CDR1 SGHNT, CDR2 YENEEA. The CDR3 totals 16 residues. The trim removed 5 bases at V and 4 bases at J, leaving 9 bases unmatched. DNA of the CDR3: TGTGCCAGCAGCACTCCAGGGGGCTCGGGCACCGGGGAGCTGTTTTTT. It yields the protein CASSTPGGSGTGELFF.

The chain uses TRBV5-1 and TRBJ2-1, with 10 bases aligning to TRBD1. Germline assignment: CDR1 SGHRS and CDR2 YFSETQ. Germline trimming cut 4 bases from V and 9 bases from J; bases unmatched to any gene: 7. The CDR3 is 14 amino acids. CDR3 sequence: CASSGGQGSSEQFF. The CDR3 nucleotides are TGCGCCAGCAGCGGGGGACAGGGGTCCAGTGAGCAGTTCTTC.

The V and J genes are TRBV5-1 and TRBJ2-1; TRBD1 or TRBD2 may be the D gene (5 bases each). This CDR3 has 15 amino acids. Trimming removed 4 bases at V and 8 bases at J, with 19 bases between. Germline CDR1 and CDR2: SGHRS and YFSETQ. The CDR3 here is CASSPEGNGVDEQFF. As DNA, the CDR3 is TGCGCCAGCAGCCCCGAGGGGAATGGGGTGGATGAGCAGTTCTTC.

CDR3 bases: TGTGCCAGCAGTCAGCCGGGACAGGGGGACTATGGCTACACCTTC. Protein: CASSQPGQGDYGYTF. V and J are TRBV28 and TRBJ1-2, with 11 positions matching TRBD1. V lost 5 bases and J lost 3; bases outside the gene matches: 5. From germline, CDR1 is MDHEN and CDR2 SYDVKM. The CDR3 sequence is 15 residues long.

The chain carries TRBV9 and TRBJ1-3; no clear D. The CDR3 has 16 amino acids. The V gene's germline CDR1 is SGDLS and CDR2 YYNGEE. V was pared by 3 bases and J by 0 bases, with 13 bases between. CDR3 sequence: CASSGPYVSSGNTIYF. CDR3 sequence (DNA): TGTGCCAGCAGCGGGCCCTACGTATCCTCTGGAAACACCATATATTTT. The full variable domain, with the rest looked up from reference TRBV9 and TRBJ1-3, is DSGVTQTPKHLITATGQRVTLRCSPRSGDLSVYWYQQSLDQGLQFLIQYYNGEERAKGNILERFSAQQFPDLHSELNLSSLELGDSALYFCASSGPYVSSGNTIYFGEGSWLTVV.

The chain has TRBV7-8 and TRBJ1-1, with TRBD1 identical over 9 bases. Germline V gene sequence: CDR1 SGHVS, CDR2 FQNEAQ. This CDR3 is built from 16 residues. V lost 3 bases to trimming and J lost 6 bases; unmatched junction nucleotides: 11. CDR3 sequence: CASSFYPGTGSPEAFF. In nucleotides, the CDR3 is TGTGCCAGCAGCTTCTATCCCGGGACAGGGTCCCCTGAAGCTTTCTTT.

The V call is TRBV28, the J call TRBJ1-2; no reliable D call. CDR1 is MDHEN and CDR2 is SYDVKM in the germline V gene. The ends were cut back, 3 bases at V and 6 bases at J, with 2 bases in the middle. The CDR3 runs 10 residues. The CDR3 loop is CASSFDGYTF. The DNA for the CDR3 is TGTGCCAGCAGTTTTGATGGCTACACCTTC.

V gene TRBV20-1 combines with J gene TRBJ1-4; no firm D call. This CDR3 contains 11 residues. Per germline, CDR1 DFQATT and CDR2 SNEGSKA (reference sequence). Trimming removed 5 bases from V and 0 bases from J, with 1 base in between. The CDR3 nucleotides read TGCAGTGCTGCAACTAATGAAAAACTGTTTTTT. This encodes CSAATNEKLFF.